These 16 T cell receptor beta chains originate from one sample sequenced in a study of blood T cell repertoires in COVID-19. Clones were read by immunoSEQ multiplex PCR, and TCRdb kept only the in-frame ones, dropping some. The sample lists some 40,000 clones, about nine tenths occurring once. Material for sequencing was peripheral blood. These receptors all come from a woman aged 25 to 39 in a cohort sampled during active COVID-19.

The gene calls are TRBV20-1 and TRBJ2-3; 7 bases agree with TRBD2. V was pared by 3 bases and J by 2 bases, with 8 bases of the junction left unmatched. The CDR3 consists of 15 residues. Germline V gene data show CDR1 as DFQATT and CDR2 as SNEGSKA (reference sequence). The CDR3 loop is CSASSLADNTDTQYF. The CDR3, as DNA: TGCAGTGCTAGTAGCCTAGCGGACAACACAGATACGCAGTATTTT.

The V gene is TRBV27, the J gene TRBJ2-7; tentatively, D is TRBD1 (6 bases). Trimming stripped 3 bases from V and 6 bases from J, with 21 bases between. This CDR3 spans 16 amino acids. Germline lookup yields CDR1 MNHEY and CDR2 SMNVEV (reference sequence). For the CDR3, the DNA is TGTGCCAGCAGTTTTTACGGTGACAGGCTTTACGGCGAGCAGTACTTC. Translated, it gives CASSFYGDRLYGEQYF.

CDR3 sequence: CASSLGPSTGELFF. The CDR3 DNA reads TGTGCCAGCAGCTTGGGTCCGAGCACCGGGGAGCTGTTTTTT. The V call is TRBV5-4, the J call TRBJ2-2, with unresolved D. CDR1 and CDR2 from the germline V gene are SGHNT and YYREEE (reference sequence). V was shortened by 0 bases and J by 4 bases, with 7 bases between the two germline ends. This CDR3 region has 14 residues.

For the CDR3, the DNA is TGTGCCAGCAGTTTATTGGGCAGGGTAGGATCACCCGGGGAGCTGTTTTTT. Amino acids: CASSLLGRVGSPGELFF. The V gene is TRBV28, the J gene TRBJ2-2; a possible D gene is TRBD1 (5 bases). The CDR3 covers 17 residues. Trimming removed 1 base from V and 6 bases from J, with 18 bases in between. Germline V lookup: CDR1 MDHEN, CDR2 SYDVKM.

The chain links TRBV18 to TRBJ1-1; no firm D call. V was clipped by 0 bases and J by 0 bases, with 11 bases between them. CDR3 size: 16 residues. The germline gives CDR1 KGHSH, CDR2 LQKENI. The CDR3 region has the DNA TGTGCCAGCTCACCACCGATGCGGCGAATGAACACTGAAGCTTTCTTT. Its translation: CASSPPMRRMNTEAFF.

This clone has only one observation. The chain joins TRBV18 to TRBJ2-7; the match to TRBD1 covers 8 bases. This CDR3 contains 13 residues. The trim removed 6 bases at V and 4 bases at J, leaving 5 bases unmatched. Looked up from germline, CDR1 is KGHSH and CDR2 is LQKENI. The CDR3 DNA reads TGTGCCAGCTCCGGGCAGGGGGCGTACGAGCAGTACTTC. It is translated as CASSGQGAYEQYF.

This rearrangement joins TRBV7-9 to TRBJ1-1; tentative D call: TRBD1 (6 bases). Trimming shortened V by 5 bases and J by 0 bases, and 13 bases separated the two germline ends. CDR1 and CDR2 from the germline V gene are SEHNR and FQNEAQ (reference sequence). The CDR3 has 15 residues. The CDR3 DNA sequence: TGTGCCAGCAGCCCGGGGGGCAGGATGAACACTGAAGCTTTCTTT. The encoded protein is CASSPGGRMNTEAFF.

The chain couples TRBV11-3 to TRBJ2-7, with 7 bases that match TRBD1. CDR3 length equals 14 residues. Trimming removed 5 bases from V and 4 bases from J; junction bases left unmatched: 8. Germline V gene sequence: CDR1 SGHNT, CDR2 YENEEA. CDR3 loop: CASSVRQGRYEQYF. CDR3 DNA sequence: TGTGCCAGCAGCGTGAGACAGGGTCGGTACGAGCAGTACTTC.

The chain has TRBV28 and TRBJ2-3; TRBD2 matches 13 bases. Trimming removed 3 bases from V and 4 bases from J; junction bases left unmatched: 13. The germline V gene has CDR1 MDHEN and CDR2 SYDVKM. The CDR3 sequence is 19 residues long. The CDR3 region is CASSLRGGLAGASADTQYF. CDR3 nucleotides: TGTGCCAGCAGTTTGAGGGGAGGACTAGCGGGAGCATCTGCAGATACGCAGTATTTT.

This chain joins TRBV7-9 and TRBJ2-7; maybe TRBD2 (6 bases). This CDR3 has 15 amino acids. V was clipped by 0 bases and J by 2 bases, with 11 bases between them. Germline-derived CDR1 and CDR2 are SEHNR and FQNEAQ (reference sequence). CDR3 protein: CASSLAGGPPYEQYF. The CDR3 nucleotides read TGTGCCAGCAGCTTAGCGGGGGGACCCCCCTACGAGCAGTACTTC.

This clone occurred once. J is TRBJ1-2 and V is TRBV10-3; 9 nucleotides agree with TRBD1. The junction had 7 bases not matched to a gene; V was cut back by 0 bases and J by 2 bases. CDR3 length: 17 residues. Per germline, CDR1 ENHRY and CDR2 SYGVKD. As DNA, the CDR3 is TGTGCCATCAGTGAGTCGGGCGGACAGGGGCGGAACTATGGCTACACCTTC. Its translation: CAISESGGQGRNYGYTF.

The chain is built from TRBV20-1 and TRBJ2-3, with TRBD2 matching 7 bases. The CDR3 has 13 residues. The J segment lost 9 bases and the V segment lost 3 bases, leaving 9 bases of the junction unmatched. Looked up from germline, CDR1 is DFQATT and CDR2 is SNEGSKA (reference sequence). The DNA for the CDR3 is TGCAGTGCTAGTGCTCTAGCGGAGGGGACGCAGTATTTT. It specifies CSASALAEGTQYF.

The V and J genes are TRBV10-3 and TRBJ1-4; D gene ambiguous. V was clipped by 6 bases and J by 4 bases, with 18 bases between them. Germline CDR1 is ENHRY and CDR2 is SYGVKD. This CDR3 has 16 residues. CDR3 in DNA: TGTGCCATCAGCCACCCTGTGGGGAGGGATAATGAAAAACTGTTTTTT. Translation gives CAISHPVGRDNEKLFF.

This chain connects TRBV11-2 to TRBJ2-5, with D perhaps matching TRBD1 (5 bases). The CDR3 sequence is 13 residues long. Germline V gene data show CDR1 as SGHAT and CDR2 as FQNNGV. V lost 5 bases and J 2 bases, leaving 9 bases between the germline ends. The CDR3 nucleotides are TGTGCCAGCAGCCGACAGTTTCAAGAGACCCAGTACTTC. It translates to CASSRQFQETQYF.

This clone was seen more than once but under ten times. The CDR3 sequence: CASSIMTSGSYEQYF. The CDR3 DNA follows: TGTGCCAGTAGTATAATGACTAGCGGGAGCTACGAGCAGTACTTC. The chain is built from TRBV19 and TRBJ2-7; TRBD2 matches at 12 bases. The V and J ends lost 2 bases and 3 bases, in that order; junction bases with no gene match: 2. The germline CDR1 and CDR2 sequences are LNHDA and SQIVND (reference sequence). The CDR3 has 15 amino acids.

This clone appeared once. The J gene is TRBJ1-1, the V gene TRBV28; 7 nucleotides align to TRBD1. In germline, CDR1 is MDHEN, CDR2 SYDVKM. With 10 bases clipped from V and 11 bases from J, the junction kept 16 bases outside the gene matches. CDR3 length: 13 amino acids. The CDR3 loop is CATRTGGQSRAFF. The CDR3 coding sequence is TGTGCCACAAGGACAGGAGGGCAGAGTAGGGCTTTCTTT.